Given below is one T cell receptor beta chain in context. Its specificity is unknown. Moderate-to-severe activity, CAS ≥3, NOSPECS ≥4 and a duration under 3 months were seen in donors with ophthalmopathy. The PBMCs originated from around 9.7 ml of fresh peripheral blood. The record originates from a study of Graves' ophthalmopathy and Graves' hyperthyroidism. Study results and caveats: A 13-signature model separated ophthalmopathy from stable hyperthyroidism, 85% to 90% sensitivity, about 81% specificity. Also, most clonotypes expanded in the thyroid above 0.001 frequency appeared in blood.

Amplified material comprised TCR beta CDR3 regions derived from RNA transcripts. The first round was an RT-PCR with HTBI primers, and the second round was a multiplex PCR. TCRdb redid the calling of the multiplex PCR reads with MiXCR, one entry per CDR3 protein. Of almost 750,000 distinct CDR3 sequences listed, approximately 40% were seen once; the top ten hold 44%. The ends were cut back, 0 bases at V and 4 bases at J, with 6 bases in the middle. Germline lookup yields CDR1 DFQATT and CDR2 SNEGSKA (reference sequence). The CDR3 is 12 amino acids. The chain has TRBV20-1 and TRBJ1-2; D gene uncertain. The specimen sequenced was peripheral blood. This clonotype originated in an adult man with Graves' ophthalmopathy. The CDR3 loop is CSAREGGYGYTF. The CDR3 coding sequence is TGCAGTGCTAGAGAAGGAGGCTATGGCTACACCTTC.